Each of the 27 T cell receptor beta chains below was sequenced from the same sample in a study of blood T cell repertoires in COVID-19. Libraries were prepared by immunoSEQ multiplex PCR; TCRdb keeps only in-frame clonotypes and omits some of them. The repertoire has 87,000 or so clones, about 90% of them found once; the top ten carry 7% to 9%. The source material was peripheral blood. Receptor source: a human donor with acute or convalescent COVID-19. The donor label of this sample is uncertain.

The chain joins TRBV28 to TRBJ2-1; D unresolved. The germline V gene encodes CDR1 MDHEN and CDR2 SYDVKM. Trimming shortened V by 2 bases and J by 1 base, and 6 bases separated the two germline ends. This CDR3 has 14 amino acids. The CDR3 DNA reads as TGTGCCAGCAGTTTACCCGGTTCCTACAATGAGCAGTTCTTC. This translates into CASSLPGSYNEQFF.

V usage is TRBV4-2 and J usage is TRBJ2-5; D is ambiguous. CDR3 length equals 12 residues. V gave up 0 bases and J gave up 4 bases, with 3 bases separating them. Per the germline V gene, CDR1 is LGHNA and CDR2 is YNFKEQ. CDR3 loop: CASSQDRETQYF. The DNA of the CDR3 is TGTGCCAGCAGCCAAGACCGAGAGACCCAGTACTTC.

This chain connects TRBV2 to TRBJ2-7, with 7 bases that match TRBD1. Germline V lookup: CDR1 SNHLY, CDR2 FYNNEI. The CDR3 is 14 residues long. After removal of 8 bases from V and 4 bases from J, the junction contained 11 bases not matched to a gene. The CDR3 reads CASLGTEAKYEQYF. CDR3 nucleotides: TGTGCCAGCCTTGGGACAGAGGCAAAATACGAGCAGTACTTC.

The chain recombines TRBV19 with TRBJ1-2; D not certain. V was clipped by 2 bases and J by 1 base, with 17 bases between them. The germline V gene encodes CDR1 LNHDA and CDR2 SQIVND (reference sequence). There are 17 residues in the CDR3. Written as DNA, the CDR3 is TGTGCCAGTAGTATATGGGTCCCGACAAACCGTAACTATGGCTACACCTTC. Translation: CASSIWVPTNRNYGYTF.

The chain is built from TRBV25-1 and TRBJ1-5; the D gene is possibly TRBD1 (6 bases). The germline CDR1 and CDR2 sequences are MGHDK and SYGVNS. This CDR3 region has 14 residues. CDR3: CATGPPNSNQPQHF. For the CDR3, the DNA is TGTGCTACAGGGCCTCCTAATAGCAATCAGCCCCAGCATTTT.

The chain has TRBV7-2 and TRBJ1-5; D possibly corresponds to TRBD1 (6 bases). This CDR3 is built from 17 residues. Germline lookup yields CDR1 SGHTA and CDR2 FQGNSA. Trimming took 0 bases from V and 0 from J, leaving 12 bases between them. CDR3 amino acids: CASSLAGQGYSNQPQHF. DNA of the CDR3: TGTGCCAGCAGCTTAGCGGGGCAGGGGTATAGCAATCAGCCCCAGCATTTT.

This chain uses TRBV5-6 with TRBJ1-1; no clear D gene. Trimming stripped 5 bases from V and 3 bases from J, with 11 bases between. The CDR3 extends over 13 amino acids. CDR1 is SGHDT and CDR2 is YYEEEE in the germline V gene. The CDR3 reads CASSPRVDTEAFF. CDR3 nucleotides: TGTGCCAGCAGTCCGCGGGTGGACACTGAAGCTTTCTTT. Drawing the rest from reference TRBV5-6 and TRBJ1-1, the complete variable domain is DAGVTQSPTHLIKTRGQQVTLRCSPKSGHDTVSWYQQALGQGPQFIFQYYEEEERQRGNFPDRFSGHQFPNYSSELNVNALLLGDSALYLCASSPRVDTEAFFGQGTRLTVV.

This chain connects TRBV6-5 to TRBJ2-2; 10 nucleotides match TRBD1. CDR3 length: 14 residues. The germline CDR1 and CDR2 sequences are MNHEY and SVGAGI. J was trimmed by 5 bases and V by 10 bases; bases with no gene match: 7. The CDR3 nucleotides read TGTGCCATCGGCGGGACAGGGGTGACCGGGGAGCTGTTTTTT. As protein: CAIGGTGVTGELFF.

The J gene is TRBJ1-2, the V gene TRBV12-3 or TRBV12-4, with 11 bases matching TRBD1. The CDR3 covers 13 residues. With 5 bases clipped from V and 8 bases from J, the junction kept 4 bases outside the gene matches. CDR3 region: CASSQDRGHGYTF. CDR3 DNA: TGTGCCAGCAGTCAGGACAGGGGGCACGGCTACACCTTC.

The chain carries TRBV11-2 and TRBJ2-1; 15 bases match TRBD2. The CDR3 sequence is 18 residues long. J lost 1 base, V lost 2 bases, and 3 bases had no gene match. CDR1 and CDR2 from the germline V gene are SGHAT and FQNNGV. Here the CDR3 reads CASSLSGLAGGSYNEQFF. The DNA for the CDR3 is TGTGCCAGCAGCTTATCGGGACTAGCGGGGGGTTCCTACAATGAGCAGTTCTTC.

The chain is built from TRBV11-2 and TRBJ1-4, with a tentative D call TRBD1 (5 bases). The CDR3 length is 16 residues. V shed 5 bases and J shed 8 bases, with 21 bases lying between them. Germline CDR1 SGHAT, CDR2 FQNNGV. The DNA for the CDR3 is TGTGCCAGCAGCCCAACGGGGGGAGGGGCTAGAGAAAAACTGTTTTTT. Encoded protein: CASSPTGGGAREKLFF.

The gene calls are TRBV9 and TRBJ1-1, with D possibly matching TRBD1 (5 bases). The CDR3 length is 13 residues. V lost 1 base to trimming and J lost 7 bases, with 11 bases between them. The germline gives CDR1 SGDLS, CDR2 YYNGEE. This chain's CDR3 is CASSVMGDSEAFF. CDR3 DNA sequence: TGTGCCAGCAGCGTAATGGGCGACAGTGAAGCTTTCTTT.

The CDR3 here is CASSSSRLEQYF. The CDR3 nucleotides read TGTGCCAGCAGCTCCTCGAGGCTCGAGCAGTACTTC. The chain combines TRBV5-5 with TRBJ2-7; no clear D gene. The germline CDR1 and CDR2 sequences are SGHKS and YYEKEE (reference sequence). CDR3 length equals 12 residues. The germline V and J ends were trimmed by 3 bases and 6 bases, with 10 bases remaining between them.

The CDR3 coding sequence is TGTGCCAGCAGTTTATCCGGGAGTTACGAGCAGTACTTC. Translating gives CASSLSGSYEQYF. The chain recombines TRBV27 with TRBJ2-7, with a tentative D call TRBD2 (6 bases). The CDR3 has 13 amino acids. V lost 0 bases and J 4 bases, leaving 7 bases between the germline ends. Germline V gene lookup returns CDR1 MNHEY and CDR2 SMNVEV (reference sequence).

V and J are TRBV6-6 and TRBJ2-7, with D perhaps matching TRBD1 (5 bases). The V gene's germline CDR1 is MNHNY and CDR2 SVGAGI (reference sequence). This CDR3 has 16 residues. Trimming removed 4 bases from V and 0 bases from J, with 16 bases in between. The DNA for the CDR3 is TGTGCCAGCAGTTTACCGGCACGACAGAGCTCCTACGAGCAGTACTTC. Its translation: CASSLPARQSSYEQYF.

The CDR3 DNA reads as TGTGCCAGCAGAACAGGGGGCGGTAACACCGGGGAGCTGTTTTTT. Residues: CASRTGGGNTGELFF. This chain joins TRBV25-1 and TRBJ2-2; 9 bases align to TRBD1. In germline, CDR1 is MGHDK, CDR2 SYGVNS. The V and J ends lost 6 bases and 2 bases, in that order; junction bases with no gene match: 4. The CDR3 sequence is 15 residues long.

V gene TRBV28 combines with J gene TRBJ2-7, with 7 nucleotides matching TRBD1. The germline CDR1 and CDR2 sequences are MDHEN and SYDVKM. The CDR3 has 14 amino acids. V dropped 6 bases and J dropped 2; count of bases not matched to a gene: 7. The CDR3 DNA is TGTGCCAGCAGACTTACGGGACAGACCTACGAGCAGTACTTC. Protein sequence: CASRLTGQTYEQYF.

V usage is TRBV9 and J usage is TRBJ2-7, with 10 bases that match TRBD1. Germline V CDR1 and CDR2: SGDLS, YYNGEE. The trim removed 3 bases at V and 0 bases at J, leaving 3 bases unmatched. This CDR3 has 15 residues. CDR3 bases: TGTGCCAGCAGCGCGACAGGGGGCAGCTCCTACGAGCAGTACTTC. Protein sequence: CASSATGGSSYEQYF. Based on the CDR3 plus reference TRBV9 and TRBJ2-7, the full variable domain is DSGVTQTPKHLITATGQRVTLRCSPRSGDLSVYWYQQSLDQGLQFLIQYYNGEERAKGNILERFSAQQFPDLHSELNLSSLELGDSALYFCASSATGGSSYEQYFGPGTRLTVT.

The V gene is TRBV6-5, the J gene TRBJ1-6; 8 bases line up with TRBD1. The CDR3 extends over 15 amino acids. The germline V gene encodes CDR1 MNHEY and CDR2 SVGAGI. With V trimmed by 7 bases and J by 2 bases, 4 bases remained unmatched. CDR3 coding DNA: TGTGCCAGCACCGGACAGGGCACCTATAATTCACCCCTCCACTTT. This sequence encodes CASTGQGTYNSPLHF.

The CDR3 protein is CASKATGLNTEAFF. Written as DNA, the CDR3 is TGTGCCAGCAAAGCGACAGGGCTGAACACTGAAGCTTTCTTT. V and J are TRBV3-1 (or the pseudogene TRBV3-2) and TRBJ1-1; 7 positions match TRBD1. The germline V gene has CDR1 LGHDT and CDR2 YNNKEL (reference sequence). V trimming: 7 bases; J trimming: 0 bases; junction bases outside the gene matches: 5. This CDR3 has 14 amino acids.

The rearrangement links TRBV21-1 to TRBJ2-7; the table's TRBD2 call for D was not verified on the DNA. TRBV21-1 is recorded as a pseudogene. This CDR3 spans 18 amino acids. CDR3 DNA: TGTGCCAGCAGCAATTTTCTTAAGAGGGCCGCGGTGGACTACGAGCAGTACTTC. Translating gives CASSNFLKRAAVDYEQYF.

This chain connects TRBV7-6 to TRBJ2-1, with D unresolved. The V end lost 2 bases, the J end lost 7 bases, and 9 bases lay between the germline ends. Germline assignment: CDR1 SGHVS and CDR2 FNYEAQ. CDR3 length equals 13 residues. CDR3 residues: CASSLLDSNEQFF. CDR3 DNA: TGTGCCAGCAGCTTATTAGATTCGAATGAGCAGTTCTTC.

The chain uses TRBV14 and TRBJ1-1, with D uncertain. Per the germline V gene, CDR1 is SGHDN and CDR2 is FVKESK. V lost 4 bases to trimming and J lost 1 base, with 13 bases between them. The CDR3 runs 15 residues. CDR3 residues: CASSPSVEWNTEAFF. CDR3 coding DNA: TGTGCCAGCAGCCCTTCAGTGGAGTGGAACACTGAAGCTTTCTTT.

This sequence joins TRBV15 and TRBJ1-5, with D possibly being TRBD1 (5 bases). This CDR3 has 14 amino acids. V was trimmed by 3 bases and J by 4 bases, leaving 10 bases between them. Germline V gives CDR1 LNHNV, CDR2 YYDKDF (reference sequence). This CDR3 is CATSSRGGNQPQHF. CDR3 bases: TGTGCCACCAGCAGTCGGGGGGGGAATCAGCCCCAGCATTTT.

This clone was picked up a small number of times. The chain couples TRBV28 to TRBJ2-2; maybe TRBD1 (6 bases). The V gene lost 2 bases and the J gene lost 4 bases, with 14 bases spanning the gap. This CDR3 has 16 amino acids. From germline, CDR1 is MDHEN and CDR2 SYDVKM. The CDR3 region has the DNA TGTGCCAGCAGTTTAAGGGGGAACTTTCGCACCGGGGAGCTGTTTTTT. It encodes CASSLRGNFRTGELFF. Using reference TRBV28 and TRBJ2-2 for the parts outside the CDR3, the full variable domain is DVKVTQSSRYLVKRTGEKVFLECVQDMDHENMFWYRQDPGLGLRLIYFSYDVKMKEKGDIPEGYSVSREKKERFSLILESASTNQTSMYLCASSLRGNFRTGELFFGEGSRLTVL.

The J gene is TRBJ2-1, the V gene TRBV7-6; 9 bases are shared with TRBD1. The ends lost 6 bases at V and 5 bases at J; junction bases unmatched: 11. The CDR3 is made up of 16 amino acids. Germline V gene sequence: CDR1 SGHVS, CDR2 FNYEAQ. CDR3: CASRRLRQGEDNEQFF. CDR3 sequence (DNA): TGTGCCAGCAGACGACTGAGACAGGGGGAAGACAATGAGCAGTTCTTC.

The chain couples TRBV5-1 to TRBJ2-4, with a tentative D call TRBD1 (5 bases). The CDR3 length is 15 residues. Germline CDR1 reads SGHRS; CDR2 reads YFSETQ. With 4 bases removed from V and 1 base from J, the gap between germline ends came to 12 bases. The CDR3, as DNA: TGCGCCAGCAGCCTGACAGCGACGGCCAAAAACATTCAGTACTTC. Translated: CASSLTATAKNIQYF.